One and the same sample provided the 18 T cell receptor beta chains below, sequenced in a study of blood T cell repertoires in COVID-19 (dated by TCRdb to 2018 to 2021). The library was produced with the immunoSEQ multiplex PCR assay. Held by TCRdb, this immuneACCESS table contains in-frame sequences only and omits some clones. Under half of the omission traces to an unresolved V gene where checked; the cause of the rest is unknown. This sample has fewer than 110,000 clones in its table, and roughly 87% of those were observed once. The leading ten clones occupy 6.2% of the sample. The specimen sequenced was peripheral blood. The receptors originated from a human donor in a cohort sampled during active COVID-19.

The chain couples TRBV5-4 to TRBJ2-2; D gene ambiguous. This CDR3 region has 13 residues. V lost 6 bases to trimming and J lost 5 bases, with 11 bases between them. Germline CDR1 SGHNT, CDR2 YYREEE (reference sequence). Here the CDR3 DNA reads TGTGCCAGCATGCGGAGCCAAACCGGGGAGCTGTTTTTT. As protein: CASMRSQTGELFF.

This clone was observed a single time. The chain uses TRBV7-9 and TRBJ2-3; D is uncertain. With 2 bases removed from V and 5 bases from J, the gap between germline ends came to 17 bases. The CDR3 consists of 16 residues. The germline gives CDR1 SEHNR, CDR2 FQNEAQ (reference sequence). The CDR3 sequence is CASSLSYGLDLDTQYF. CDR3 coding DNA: TGTGCCAGCAGCTTATCGTATGGCCTAGATTTAGATACGCAGTATTTT.

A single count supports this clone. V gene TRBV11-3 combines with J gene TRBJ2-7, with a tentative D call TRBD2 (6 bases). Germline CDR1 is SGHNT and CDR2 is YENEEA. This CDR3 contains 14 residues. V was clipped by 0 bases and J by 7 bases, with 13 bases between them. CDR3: CASSLDRTTDEQYF. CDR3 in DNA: TGTGCCAGCAGCTTAGATCGGACTACGGATGAGCAGTACTTC.

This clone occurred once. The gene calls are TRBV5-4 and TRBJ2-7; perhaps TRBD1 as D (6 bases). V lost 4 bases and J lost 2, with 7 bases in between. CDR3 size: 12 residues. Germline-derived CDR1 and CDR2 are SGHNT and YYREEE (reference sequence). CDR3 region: CASSGDTYEQYF. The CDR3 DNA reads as TGTGCCAGCAGCGGGGACACCTACGAGCAGTACTTC.

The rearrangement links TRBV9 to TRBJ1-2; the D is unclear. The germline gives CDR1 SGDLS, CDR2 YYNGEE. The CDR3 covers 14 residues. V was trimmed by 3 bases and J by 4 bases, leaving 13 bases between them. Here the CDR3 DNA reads TGTGCCAGCAGCGACACCGGGGTTAGCTATGGCTACACCTTC. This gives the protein CASSDTGVSYGYTF.

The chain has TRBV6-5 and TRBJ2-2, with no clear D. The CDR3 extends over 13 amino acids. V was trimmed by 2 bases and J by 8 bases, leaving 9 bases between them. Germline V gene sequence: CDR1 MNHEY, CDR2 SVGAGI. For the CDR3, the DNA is TGTGCCAGCAGTTACACCAACGGGGGGGAGCTGTTTTTT. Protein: CASSYTNGGELFF.

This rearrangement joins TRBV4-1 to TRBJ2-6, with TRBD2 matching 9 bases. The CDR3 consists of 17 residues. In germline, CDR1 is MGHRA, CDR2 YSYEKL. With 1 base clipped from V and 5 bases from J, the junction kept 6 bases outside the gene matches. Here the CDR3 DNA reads TGCGCCAGCAGCCAAGGGACTAGCGCCCTCTGGGCCAACGTCCTGACTTTC. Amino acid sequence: CASSQGTSALWANVLTF.

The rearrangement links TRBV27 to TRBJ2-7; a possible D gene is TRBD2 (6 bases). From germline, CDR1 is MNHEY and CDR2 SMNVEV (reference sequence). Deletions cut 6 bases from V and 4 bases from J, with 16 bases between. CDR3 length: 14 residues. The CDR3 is CASSSSWGVYEQYF. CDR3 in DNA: TGTGCCAGCAGCTCCAGTTGGGGGGTATACGAGCAGTACTTC.

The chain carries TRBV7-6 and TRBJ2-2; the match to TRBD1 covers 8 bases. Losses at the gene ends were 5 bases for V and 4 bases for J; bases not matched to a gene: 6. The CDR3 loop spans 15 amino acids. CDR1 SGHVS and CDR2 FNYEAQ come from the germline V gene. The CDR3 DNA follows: TGTGCCAGCAGCGCCGGGACAGGTTTCACCGGGGAGCTGTTTTTT. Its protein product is CASSAGTGFTGELFF.

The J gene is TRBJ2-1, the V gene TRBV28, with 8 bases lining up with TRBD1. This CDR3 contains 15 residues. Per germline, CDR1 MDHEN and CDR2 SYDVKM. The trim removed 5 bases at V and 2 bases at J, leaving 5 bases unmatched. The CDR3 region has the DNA TGTGCCAGCAGTAATCCAGGGGGCGCCTACAATGAGCAGTTCTTC. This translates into CASSNPGGAYNEQFF. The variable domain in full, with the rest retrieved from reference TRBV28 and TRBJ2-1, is DVKVTQSSRYLVKRTGEKVFLECVQDMDHENMFWYRQDPGLGLRLIYFSYDVKMKEKGDIPEGYSVSREKKERFSLILESASTNQTSMYLCASSNPGGAYNEQFFGPGTRLTVL.

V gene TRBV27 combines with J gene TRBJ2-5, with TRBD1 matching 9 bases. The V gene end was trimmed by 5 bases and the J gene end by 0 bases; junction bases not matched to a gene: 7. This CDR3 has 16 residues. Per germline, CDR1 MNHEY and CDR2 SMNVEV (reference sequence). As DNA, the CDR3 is TGTGCCAGCAGTCATGGGACAGGGACTAACCAAGAGACCCAGTACTTC. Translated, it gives CASSHGTGTNQETQYF.

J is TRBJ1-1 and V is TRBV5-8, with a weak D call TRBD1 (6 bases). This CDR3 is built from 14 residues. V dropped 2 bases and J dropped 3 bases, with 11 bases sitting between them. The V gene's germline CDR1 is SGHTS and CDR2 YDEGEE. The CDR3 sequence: CASSFRGADTEAFF. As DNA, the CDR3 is TGTGCCAGCAGCTTTCGGGGGGCAGACACTGAAGCTTTCTTT.

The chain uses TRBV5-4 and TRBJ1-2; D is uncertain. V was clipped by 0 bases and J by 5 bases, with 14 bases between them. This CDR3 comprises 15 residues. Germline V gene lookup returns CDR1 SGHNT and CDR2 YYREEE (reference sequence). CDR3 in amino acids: CASSLEAQSTYGYTF. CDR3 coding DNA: TGTGCCAGCAGCTTGGAGGCTCAATCGACTTATGGCTACACCTTC.

The chain's CDR3 is CASSPGTRGETQYF. The CDR3 bases are TGTGCCAGCAGTCCCGGGACTAGAGGGGAGACCCAGTACTTC. The chain joins TRBV27 to TRBJ2-5; 8 bases align to TRBD2. The CDR3 covers 14 residues. Looked up from germline, CDR1 is MNHEY and CDR2 is SMNVEV (reference sequence). J was trimmed by 5 bases and V by 5 bases; bases with no gene match: 7.

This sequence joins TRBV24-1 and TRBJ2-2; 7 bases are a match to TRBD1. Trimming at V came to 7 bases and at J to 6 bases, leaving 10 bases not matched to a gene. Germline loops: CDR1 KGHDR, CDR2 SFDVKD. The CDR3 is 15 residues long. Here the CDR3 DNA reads TGTGCCACCAGCGGCACCGGGACAGCCCCCGGGGAGCTGTTTTTT. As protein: CATSGTGTAPGELFF.

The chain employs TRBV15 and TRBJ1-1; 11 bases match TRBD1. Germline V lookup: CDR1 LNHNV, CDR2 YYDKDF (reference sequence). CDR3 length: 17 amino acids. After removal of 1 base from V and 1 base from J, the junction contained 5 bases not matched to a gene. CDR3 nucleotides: TGTGCCACCAGCAGAGGCCCGGGACAGGGGGAGAACACTGAAGCTTTCTTT. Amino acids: CATSRGPGQGENTEAFF.

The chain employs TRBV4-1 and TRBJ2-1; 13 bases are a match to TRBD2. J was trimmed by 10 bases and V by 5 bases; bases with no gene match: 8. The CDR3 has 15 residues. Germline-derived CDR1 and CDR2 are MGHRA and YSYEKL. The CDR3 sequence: CASSSGTSGTGEQFF. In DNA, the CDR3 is TGCGCCAGCAGCTCCGGGACTAGCGGGACGGGAGAGCAGTTCTTC.

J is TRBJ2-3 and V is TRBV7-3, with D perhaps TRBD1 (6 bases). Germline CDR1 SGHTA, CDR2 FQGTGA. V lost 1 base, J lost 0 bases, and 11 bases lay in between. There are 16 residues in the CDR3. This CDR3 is CASSLSRDTSTDTQYF. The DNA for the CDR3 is TGTGCCAGCAGCTTAAGCAGGGACACTAGCACAGATACGCAGTATTTT. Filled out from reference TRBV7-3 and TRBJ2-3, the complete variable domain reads GAGVSQTPSNKVTEKGKYVELRCDPISGHTALYWYRQSLGQGPEFLIYFQGTGAADDSGLPNDRFFAVRPEGSVSTLKIQRTERGDSAVYLCASSLSRDTSTDTQYFGPGTRLTVL.